A selection of T cell receptor beta chains follows, all from one sample in a study of beta chain features in type 1 diabetes. The repertoire was sequenced with immunoSEQ multiplex PCR; TCRdb's copy has only in-frame clones and lacks some. Among a few hundred thousand clones, 9.6% were seen once, and the ten largest hold about 0.6%. Sequences were obtained from central memory CD4+ T cells from blood. The source of these receptors is a man aged 25-40 years with type 1 diabetes. Each CDR3 is given with its conserved first and last residue. D genes are given only for firm matches. Clone sizes are given selectively: once, few, many, or a class where the clone is expanded.

clone_size: .; v_call: TRBV5-6; j_call: TRBJ2-7; d_call: .; cdr3_nt: TGTGCCAGCAGCTTCAACAGGGTCTCCAACGAGCAGTACTTC; cdr3_aa: CASSFNRVSNEQYF
clone_size: few; v_call: TRBV7-8; j_call: TRBJ1-1; d_call: TRBD1; cdr3_nt: TGTGCCAGCAGCGTCCGGGACAGGGGCTCGAACACTGAAGCTTTCTTT; cdr3_aa: CASSVRDRGSNTEAFF
clone_size: .; v_call: TRBV5-1; j_call: TRBJ2-5; d_call: TRBD1; cdr3_nt: TGCGCCAGCAGCTGGGGACAGGGAGAGACCCAGTACTTC; cdr3_aa: CASSWGQGETQYF
clone_size: few; v_call: TRBV6-5; j_call: TRBJ2-7; d_call: .; cdr3_nt: TGTGCCAGCAGTTATGAGGGGCGATCCTACGAGCAGTACTTC; cdr3_aa: CASSYEGRSYEQYF
clone_size: .; v_call: TRBV6-6; j_call: TRBJ1-1; d_call: .; cdr3_nt: TGTGCCCTTATCCTTGGGGTCGTTGGCGCTGAAGCTTTCTTT; cdr3_aa: CALILGVVGAEAFF
clone_size: few; v_call: TRBV19; j_call: TRBJ1-1; d_call: .; cdr3_nt: TGTGCCAGTACTAGGCCACCGGGGATTACTGAAGCTTTCTTT; cdr3_aa: CASTRPPGITEAFF
clone_size: .; v_call: TRBV7-2; j_call: TRBJ2-7; d_call: TRBD2; cdr3_nt: TGTGCCAGCAGCACACGGGCGGGAGGGCCGTCCTACGAGCAGTACTTC; cdr3_aa: CASSTRAGGPSYEQYF
clone_size: .; v_call: TRBV14; j_call: TRBJ2-3; d_call: TRBD1; cdr3_nt: TGTGCCAGCAGCCCCCGACAGGGTAGCACAGATACGCAGTATTTT; cdr3_aa: CASSPRQGSTDTQYF
clone_size: few; v_call: TRBV6-6; j_call: TRBJ1-2; d_call: .; cdr3_nt: TGTGCCAGCAGTCAACAGGGCGTCTATGGCTACACCTTC; cdr3_aa: CASSQQGVYGYTF
clone_size: .; v_call: TRBV5-8; j_call: TRBJ1-5; d_call: .; cdr3_nt: TGTGCCAGCAGCTTTCTTCGCCAGGGAGATCAGCCCCAGCATTTT; cdr3_aa: CASSFLRQGDQPQHF
clone_size: .; v_call: TRBV6-6; j_call: TRBJ1-3; d_call: TRBD1; cdr3_nt: TGTGCCAGCAGTTATCCCACCGGGACAGCTGGAAACACCATATATTTT; cdr3_aa: CASSYPTGTAGNTIYF
clone_size: many; v_call: TRBV7-6; j_call: TRBJ2-1; d_call: .; cdr3_nt: TGTGCCAGCAGCTTAGGGGTGGCGGCAACCTACAATGAGCAGTTCTTC; cdr3_aa: CASSLGVAATYNEQFF
clone_size: few; v_call: TRBV15; j_call: TRBJ2-5; d_call: .; cdr3_nt: TGTGCCACCAGCAGAGGGGAAGGAGGAACGGGACAAGAGACCCAGTACTTC; cdr3_aa: CATSRGEGGTGQETQYF
clone_size: .; v_call: TRBV4-3; j_call: TRBJ2-5; d_call: .; cdr3_nt: TGCGCCAGCAGCCCACGGACGCTGGGGGAGACCCAGTACTTC; cdr3_aa: CASSPRTLGETQYF
clone_size: many; v_call: TRBV14; j_call: TRBJ2-5; d_call: TRBD2; cdr3_nt: TGTGCCAGCAGTCTTAGCGGGAAAGAGACCCAGTACTTC; cdr3_aa: CASSLSGKETQYF
clone_size: once; v_call: TRBV4-1; j_call: TRBJ2-3; d_call: .; cdr3_nt: TGCGCCAGCAGCCCTGGAGTGGGGGCCGGTGGCACAGATACGCAGTATTTT; cdr3_aa: CASSPGVGAGGTDTQYF
clone_size: .; v_call: TRBV19; j_call: TRBJ2-3; d_call: .; cdr3_nt: TGTGCCAGTGGGGGCACGGGACAAGGCACAGATACGCAGTATTTT; cdr3_aa: CASGGTGQGTDTQYF
clone_size: few; v_call: TRBV15; j_call: TRBJ1-1; d_call: .; cdr3_nt: TGTGCCACGGGACGTCCTAAGAACACTGAAGCTTTCTTT; cdr3_aa: CATGRPKNTEAFF
clone_size: .; v_call: TRBV11-2; j_call: TRBJ2-2; d_call: .; cdr3_nt: TGTGCCAGCAGCCGAGAAAGATCGTACGCGAACACCGGGGAGCTGTTTTTT; cdr3_aa: CASSRERSYANTGELFF
clone_size: many; v_call: TRBV2; j_call: TRBJ2-6; d_call: .; cdr3_nt: TGTGCCAGCGGGAAACGGAGCGGGGCCAACGTCCTGACTTTC; cdr3_aa: CASGKRSGANVLTF
clone_size: few; v_call: TRBV19; j_call: TRBJ1-5; d_call: TRBD1; cdr3_nt: TGTGCCACTAAGGGACAGGGTGATCAGCCCCAGCATTTT; cdr3_aa: CATKGQGDQPQHF
clone_size: .; v_call: TRBV7-2; j_call: TRBJ2-3; d_call: .; cdr3_nt: TGTGCCAGCAGCTTGCTTACGGGGGGCACAGATACGCAGTATTTT; cdr3_aa: CASSLLTGGTDTQYF
clone_size: .; v_call: TRBV4-1; j_call: TRBJ2-5; d_call: TRBD1; cdr3_nt: TGCGCCAGCAGCCAGACGGGGACAGGGGAGACCCAGTACTTC; cdr3_aa: CASSQTGTGETQYF
clone_size: .; v_call: TRBV6-6; j_call: TRBJ2-3; d_call: .; cdr3_nt: TGTGCCAGCAGTTTAGTCCTAGGCAGCACAGATACGCAGTATTTT; cdr3_aa: CASSLVLGSTDTQYF
clone_size: .; v_call: TRBV7-3; j_call: TRBJ1-1; d_call: TRBD1; cdr3_nt: TGTGCCAGCAGCTCCACAGGGGAAACTGAAGCTTTCTTT; cdr3_aa: CASSSTGETEAFF
clone_size: few; v_call: TRBV7-9; j_call: TRBJ2-5; d_call: TRBD1; cdr3_nt: TGTGCCAGCAGTCGAGGTACCGGGACAGGGATTCGAGAGACCCAGTACTTC; cdr3_aa: CASSRGTGTGIRETQYF
clone_size: many; v_call: TRBV27; j_call: TRBJ2-1; d_call: TRBD1; cdr3_nt: TGTGCCACCGTCGCGGACAGGTCTCCTTCCTACAATGAGCAGTTCTTC; cdr3_aa: CATVADRSPSYNEQFF
clone_size: .; v_call: TRBV5-1; j_call: TRBJ1-2; d_call: TRBD1; cdr3_nt: TGCGCCAGCAGCTTCGACAGGGCAAGCTATGGCTACACCTTC; cdr3_aa: CASSFDRASYGYTF
clone_size: .; v_call: TRBV9; j_call: TRBJ2-2; d_call: .; cdr3_nt: TGTGCCAGCAGCCCGCGGACCCACACCGGGGAGCTGTTTTTT; cdr3_aa: CASSPRTHTGELFF
clone_size: few; v_call: TRBV19; j_call: TRBJ1-3; d_call: .; cdr3_nt: TGTGCCAGTAGTAAAGCAGCCCTCTCTGGAAACACCATATATTTT; cdr3_aa: CASSKAALSGNTIYF
clone_size: .; v_call: TRBV28; j_call: TRBJ1-1; d_call: .; cdr3_nt: TGTGCCAGCAGCTCCACGATTGAAGCTTTCTTT; cdr3_aa: CASSSTIEAFF
clone_size: .; v_call: TRBV5-1; j_call: TRBJ2-2; d_call: .; cdr3_nt: TGCGCCAGCAGCACAACAGGGATCTCTAACACCGGGGAGCTGTTTTTT; cdr3_aa: CASSTTGISNTGELFF
clone_size: few; v_call: TRBV5-4; j_call: TRBJ2-3; d_call: TRBD2; cdr3_nt: TGTGCCAGCAGCTCCCCGACTAGCGGGAGGGGCACAGATACGCAGTATTTT; cdr3_aa: CASSSPTSGRGTDTQYF
clone_size: .; v_call: TRBV27; j_call: TRBJ1-2; d_call: TRBD1; cdr3_nt: TGTGCCAGCAGACCAGTCCCGGACAGGGCCGGGAACTATGGCTACACCTTC; cdr3_aa: CASRPVPDRAGNYGYTF
clone_size: .; v_call: TRBV18; j_call: TRBJ1-2; d_call: .; cdr3_nt: TGTGCCAGCCTGATGGACAGATCTAACTATGGCTACACCTTC; cdr3_aa: CASLMDRSNYGYTF
clone_size: many; v_call: TRBV2; j_call: TRBJ2-2; d_call: .; cdr3_nt: TGTGCCAGCAGCCCGGAGAGGGGAGACACCGGGGAGCTGTTTTTT; cdr3_aa: CASSPERGDTGELFF
clone_size: few; v_call: TRBV21-1; j_call: TRBJ2-7; d_call: .; cdr3_nt: TGTGCCAGCAGCCAGGGGATGACAGGGAGCTCCTACGAGCAGTACTTC; cdr3_aa: CASSQGMTGSSYEQYF
clone_size: .; v_call: TRBV5-1; j_call: TRBJ2-1; d_call: TRBD1; cdr3_nt: TGCGCCAGCAGCCTTGGGACAGTCTACAATGAGCAGTTCTTC; cdr3_aa: CASSLGTVYNEQFF
clone_size: few; v_call: TRBV5-6; j_call: TRBJ2-1; d_call: .; cdr3_nt: TGTGCCAGCAGCTTGGAAGTGCGGACTGGGAATGAGCAGTTCTTC; cdr3_aa: CASSLEVRTGNEQFF
clone_size: many; v_call: TRBV7-2; j_call: TRBJ1-1; d_call: TRBD1; cdr3_nt: TGTGCCAGCGGAGGCCAGGGGGCCGGGCGGAATGAAGCTTTCTTT; cdr3_aa: CASGGQGAGRNEAFF
clone_size: many; v_call: TRBV4-1; j_call: TRBJ1-2; d_call: .; cdr3_nt: TGCGCCAGCAGCCAGAGACCGGGACAACGAAACTATGGCTACACCTTC; cdr3_aa: CASSQRPGQRNYGYTF
clone_size: .; v_call: TRBV14; j_call: TRBJ2-5; d_call: .; cdr3_nt: TGTGCCAGCAGCCCTATACTATTTGAAGAGACCCAGTACTTC; cdr3_aa: CASSPILFEETQYF
clone_size: .; v_call: TRBV7-2; j_call: TRBJ2-1; d_call: TRBD2; cdr3_nt: TGTGCCAGCAGCCGGGACTACCAGGCCGGTGAGCAGTTCTTC; cdr3_aa: CASSRDYQAGEQFF
clone_size: .; v_call: TRBV9; j_call: TRBJ2-5; d_call: .; cdr3_nt: TGTGCCAGCAGCCTTTCAGGGACAAGAATGGAGACCCAGTACTTC; cdr3_aa: CASSLSGTRMETQYF
clone_size: few; v_call: TRBV7-6; j_call: TRBJ2-7; d_call: .; cdr3_nt: TGTGCCAGCAGCGAGAACAGCTACGAGCAGTACTTC; cdr3_aa: CASSENSYEQYF